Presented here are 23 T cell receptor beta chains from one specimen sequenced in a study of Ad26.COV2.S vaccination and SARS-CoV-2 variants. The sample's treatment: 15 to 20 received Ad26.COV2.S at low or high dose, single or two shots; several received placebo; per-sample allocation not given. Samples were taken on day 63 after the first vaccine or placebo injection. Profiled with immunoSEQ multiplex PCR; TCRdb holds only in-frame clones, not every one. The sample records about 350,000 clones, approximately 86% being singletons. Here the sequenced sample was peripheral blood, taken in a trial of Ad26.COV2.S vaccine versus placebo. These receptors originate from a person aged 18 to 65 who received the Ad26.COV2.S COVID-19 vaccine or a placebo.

The DNA for the CDR3 is TGTGCCAGCAGCCAAGAACGGACAAGAAGCTCCTACAATGAGCAGTTCTTC. This translates into CASSQERTRSSYNEQFF. The gene calls are TRBV4-2 and TRBJ2-1; perhaps TRBD1 as D (5 bases). Trimming stripped 0 bases from V and 0 bases from J, with 12 bases between. Germline values: CDR1 LGHNA, CDR2 YNFKEQ. The CDR3 consists of 17 residues.

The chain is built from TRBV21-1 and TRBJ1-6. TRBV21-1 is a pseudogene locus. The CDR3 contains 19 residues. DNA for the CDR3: TGTGCCAGCAGCAAAATTGGGAGGCAGCCGTACTCCTATAATTCACCCCTCCACTTT. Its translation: CASSKIGRQPYSYNSPLHF.

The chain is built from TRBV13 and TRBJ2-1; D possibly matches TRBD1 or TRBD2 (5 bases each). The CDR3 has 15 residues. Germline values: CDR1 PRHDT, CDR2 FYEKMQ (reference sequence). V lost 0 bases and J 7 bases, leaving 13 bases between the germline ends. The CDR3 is CASSLGWGIGNEQFF. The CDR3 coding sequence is TGTGCCAGCAGCTTAGGTTGGGGGATCGGGAATGAGCAGTTCTTC.

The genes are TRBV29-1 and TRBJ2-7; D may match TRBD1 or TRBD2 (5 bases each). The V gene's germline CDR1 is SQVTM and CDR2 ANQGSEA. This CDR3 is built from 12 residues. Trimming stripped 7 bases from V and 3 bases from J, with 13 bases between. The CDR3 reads CSARDAHYEQYF. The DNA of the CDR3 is TGCAGCGCCAGGGACGCCCACTACGAGCAGTACTTC.

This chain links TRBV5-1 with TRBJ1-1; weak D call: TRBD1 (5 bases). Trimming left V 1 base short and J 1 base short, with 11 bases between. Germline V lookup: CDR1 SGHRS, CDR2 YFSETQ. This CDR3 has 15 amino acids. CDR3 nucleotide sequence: TGCGCCAGCAGCTTGCTAGATGGGGCGAACACTGAAGCTTTCTTT. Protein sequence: CASSLLDGANTEAFF.

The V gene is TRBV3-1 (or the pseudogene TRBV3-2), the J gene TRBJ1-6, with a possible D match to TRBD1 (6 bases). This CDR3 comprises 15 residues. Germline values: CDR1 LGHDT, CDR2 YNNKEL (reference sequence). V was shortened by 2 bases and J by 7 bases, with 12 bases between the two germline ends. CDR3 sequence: CASSQIQGRNSPLHF. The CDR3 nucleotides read TGTGCCAGCAGCCAAATACAGGGTAGGAATTCACCCCTCCACTTT.

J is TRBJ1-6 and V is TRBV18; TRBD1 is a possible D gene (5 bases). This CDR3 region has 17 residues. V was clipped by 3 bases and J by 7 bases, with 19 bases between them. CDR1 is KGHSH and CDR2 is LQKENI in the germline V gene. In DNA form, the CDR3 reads TGTGCCAGCTCACCTACCGAGGGGAACAAAGGGAATTCACCCCTCCACTTT. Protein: CASSPTEGNKGNSPLHF.

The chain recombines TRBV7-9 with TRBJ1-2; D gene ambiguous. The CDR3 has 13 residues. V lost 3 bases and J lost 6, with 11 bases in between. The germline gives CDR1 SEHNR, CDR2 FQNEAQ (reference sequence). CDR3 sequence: CASSFEGLDGYTF. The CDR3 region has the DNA TGTGCCAGCAGCTTTGAAGGGTTGGATGGCTACACCTTC.

The CDR3 DNA sequence: TGTGCCAGTAGTCGGACTAGCGGGAGGACAGAGACCCAGTACTTC. This gives the protein CASSRTSGRTETQYF. V and J are TRBV19 and TRBJ2-5; TRBD2 matches 14 bases. The trim removed 5 bases at V and 4 bases at J, leaving 3 bases unmatched. The germline V gene has CDR1 LNHDA and CDR2 SQIVND (reference sequence). CDR3 length equals 15 residues.

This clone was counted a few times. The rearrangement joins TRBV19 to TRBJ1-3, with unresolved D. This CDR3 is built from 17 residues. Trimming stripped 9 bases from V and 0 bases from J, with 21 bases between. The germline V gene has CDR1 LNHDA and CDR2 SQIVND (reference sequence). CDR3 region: CASLTTPWRLSGNTIYF. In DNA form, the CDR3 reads TGTGCCAGCCTGACAACGCCCTGGCGACTCTCTGGAAACACCATATATTTT.

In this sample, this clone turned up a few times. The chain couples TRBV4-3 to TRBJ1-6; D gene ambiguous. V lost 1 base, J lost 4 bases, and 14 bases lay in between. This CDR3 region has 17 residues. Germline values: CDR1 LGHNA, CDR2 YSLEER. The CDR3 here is CASSQAVEAPYNSPLHF. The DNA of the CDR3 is TGCGCCAGCAGCCAAGCCGTGGAGGCACCTTATAATTCACCCCTCCACTTT.

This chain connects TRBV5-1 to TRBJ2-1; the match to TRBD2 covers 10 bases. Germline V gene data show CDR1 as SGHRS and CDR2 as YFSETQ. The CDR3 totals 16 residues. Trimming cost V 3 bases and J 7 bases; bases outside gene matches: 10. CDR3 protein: CASSYISSGSINEQFF. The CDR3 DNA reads TGCGCCAGCAGCTATATCTCTAGCGGGAGTATTAATGAGCAGTTCTTC.

In DNA, the CDR3 is TGTGCCAGCAGCCGGACAGGGTACACAGATACGCAGTATTTT. Amino acid sequence: CASSRTGYTDTQYF. This chain joins TRBV5-6 and TRBJ2-3; 8 nucleotides agree with TRBD1. J gave up 2 bases and V 4 bases, and 3 bases lay outside the gene matches. The CDR3 has 14 residues. The germline V gene has CDR1 SGHDT and CDR2 YYEEEE. The whole variable domain, remainder taken from reference TRBV5-6 and TRBJ2-3, is DAGVTQSPTHLIKTRGQQVTLRCSPKSGHDTVSWYQQALGQGPQFIFQYYEEEERQRGNFPDRFSGHQFPNYSSELNVNALLLGDSALYLCASSRTGYTDTQYFGPGTRLTVL.

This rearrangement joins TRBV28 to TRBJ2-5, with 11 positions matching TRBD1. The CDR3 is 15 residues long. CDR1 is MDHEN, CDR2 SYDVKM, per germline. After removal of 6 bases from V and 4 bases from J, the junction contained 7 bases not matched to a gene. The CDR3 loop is CASRSGTGGTETQYF. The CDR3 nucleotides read TGTGCCAGCAGGTCCGGGACAGGGGGAACAGAGACCCAGTACTTC.

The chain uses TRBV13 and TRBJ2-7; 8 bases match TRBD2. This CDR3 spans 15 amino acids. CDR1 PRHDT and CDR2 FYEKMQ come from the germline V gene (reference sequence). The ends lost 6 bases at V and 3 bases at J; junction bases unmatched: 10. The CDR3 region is CASSPELAEVYEQYF. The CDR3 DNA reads TGTGCCAGCAGTCCCGAACTAGCGGAAGTCTACGAGCAGTACTTC.

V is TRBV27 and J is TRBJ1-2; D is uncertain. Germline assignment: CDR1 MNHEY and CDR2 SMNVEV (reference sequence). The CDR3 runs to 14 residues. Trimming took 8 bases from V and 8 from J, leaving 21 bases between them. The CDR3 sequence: CASRPGGSAGGYTF. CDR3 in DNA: TGTGCCAGCCGTCCGGGAGGGTCCGCGGGCGGCTACACCTTC.

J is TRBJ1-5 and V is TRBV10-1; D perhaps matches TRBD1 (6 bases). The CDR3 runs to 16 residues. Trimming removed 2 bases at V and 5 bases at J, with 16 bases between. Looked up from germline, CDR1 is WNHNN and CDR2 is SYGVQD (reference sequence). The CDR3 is CASSEIVGGDYQPQHF. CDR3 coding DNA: TGCGCCAGCAGTGAGATAGTAGGGGGGGATTATCAGCCCCAGCATTTT.

CDR3 sequence (DNA): TGTGCCAGCAGACCCGGGACAGGAGGCTATGGCTACACCTTC. Its translation is CASRPGTGGYGYTF. The J gene is TRBJ1-2, the V gene TRBV28, with 8 positions matching TRBD1. Unmatched junction bases numbered 7, after V lost 6 bases and J lost 4 bases. The CDR3 extends over 14 amino acids. Germline values: CDR1 MDHEN, CDR2 SYDVKM.

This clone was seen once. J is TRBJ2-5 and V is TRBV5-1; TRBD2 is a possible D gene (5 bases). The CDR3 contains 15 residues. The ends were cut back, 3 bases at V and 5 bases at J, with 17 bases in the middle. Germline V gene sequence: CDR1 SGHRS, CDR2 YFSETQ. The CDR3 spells CASSSTRPPGETQYF. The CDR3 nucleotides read TGCGCCAGCAGCTCCACCCGACCCCCGGGGGAGACCCAGTACTTC. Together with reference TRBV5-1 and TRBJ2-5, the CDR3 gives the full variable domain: KAGVTQTPRYLIKTRGQQVTLSCSPISGHRSVSWYQQTPGQGLQFLFEYFSETQRNKGNFPGRFSGRQFSNSRSEMNVSTLELGDSALYLCASSSTRPPGETQYFGPGTRLLVL.

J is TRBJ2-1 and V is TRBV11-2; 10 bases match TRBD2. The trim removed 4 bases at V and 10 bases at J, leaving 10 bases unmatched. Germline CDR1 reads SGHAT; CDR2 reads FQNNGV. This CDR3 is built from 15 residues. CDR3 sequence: CASSSLAGGLMEQFF. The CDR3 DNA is TGTGCCAGCAGCTCTTTAGCGGGGGGCCTGATGGAGCAGTTCTTC.

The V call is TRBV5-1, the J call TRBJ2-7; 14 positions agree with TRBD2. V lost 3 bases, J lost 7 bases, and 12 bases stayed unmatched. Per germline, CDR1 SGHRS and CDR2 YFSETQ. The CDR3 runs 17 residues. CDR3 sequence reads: CASSSGLAGGPRWEQYF. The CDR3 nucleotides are TGCGCCAGCAGCTCCGGACTAGCGGGGGGTCCGAGATGGGAGCAGTACTTC.

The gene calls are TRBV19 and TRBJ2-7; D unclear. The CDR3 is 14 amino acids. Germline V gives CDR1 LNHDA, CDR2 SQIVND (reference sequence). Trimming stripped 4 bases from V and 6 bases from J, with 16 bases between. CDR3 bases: TGTGCCAGTAGTAGCCAGGCTAACCGTGCCGAGCAGTACTTC. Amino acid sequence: CASSSQANRAEQYF.

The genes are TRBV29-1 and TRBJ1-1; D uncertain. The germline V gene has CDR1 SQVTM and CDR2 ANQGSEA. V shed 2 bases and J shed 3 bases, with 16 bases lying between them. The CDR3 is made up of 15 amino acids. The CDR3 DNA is TGCAGCGTTGAAAGGGCTGAAGGTGGGGACACTGAAGCTTTCTTT. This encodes CSVERAEGGDTEAFF.